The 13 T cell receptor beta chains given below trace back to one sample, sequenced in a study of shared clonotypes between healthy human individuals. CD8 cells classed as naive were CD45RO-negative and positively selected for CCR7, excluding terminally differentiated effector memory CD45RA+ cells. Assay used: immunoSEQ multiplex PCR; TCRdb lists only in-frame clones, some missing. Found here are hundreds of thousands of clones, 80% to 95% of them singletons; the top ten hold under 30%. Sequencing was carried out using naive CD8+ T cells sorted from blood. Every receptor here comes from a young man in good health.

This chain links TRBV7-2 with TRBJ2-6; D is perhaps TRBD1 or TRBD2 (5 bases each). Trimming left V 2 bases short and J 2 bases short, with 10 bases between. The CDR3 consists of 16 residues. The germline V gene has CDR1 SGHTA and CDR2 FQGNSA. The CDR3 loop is CASSLWGWAGANVLTF. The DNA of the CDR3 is TGTGCCAGCAGCTTATGGGGGTGGGCTGGGGCCAACGTCCTGACTTTC.

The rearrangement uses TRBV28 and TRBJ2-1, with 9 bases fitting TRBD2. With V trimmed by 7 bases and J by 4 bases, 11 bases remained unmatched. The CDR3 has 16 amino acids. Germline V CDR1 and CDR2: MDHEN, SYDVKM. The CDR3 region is CASTPVAGEVYNEQFF. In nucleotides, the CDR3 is TGTGCCAGCACTCCTGTAGCGGGGGAGGTTTACAATGAGCAGTTCTTC.

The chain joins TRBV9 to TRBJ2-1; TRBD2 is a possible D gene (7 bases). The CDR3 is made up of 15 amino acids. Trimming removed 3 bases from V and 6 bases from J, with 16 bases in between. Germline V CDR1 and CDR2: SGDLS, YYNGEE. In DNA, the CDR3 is TGTGCCAGCAGCGGAGGATTGGGGGGGCTCAATGAGCAGTTCTTC. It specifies CASSGGLGGLNEQFF. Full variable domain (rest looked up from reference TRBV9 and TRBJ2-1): DSGVTQTPKHLITATGQRVTLRCSPRSGDLSVYWYQQSLDQGLQFLIQYYNGEERAKGNILERFSAQQFPDLHSELNLSSLELGDSALYFCASSGGLGGLNEQFFGPGTRLTVL.

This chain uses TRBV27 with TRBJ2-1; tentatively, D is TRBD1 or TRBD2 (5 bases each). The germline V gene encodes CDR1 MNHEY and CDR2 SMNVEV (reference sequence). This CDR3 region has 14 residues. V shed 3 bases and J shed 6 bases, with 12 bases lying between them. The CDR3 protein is CASSFGGFGNEQFF. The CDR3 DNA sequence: TGTGCCAGCAGTTTTGGGGGTTTCGGCAATGAGCAGTTCTTC.

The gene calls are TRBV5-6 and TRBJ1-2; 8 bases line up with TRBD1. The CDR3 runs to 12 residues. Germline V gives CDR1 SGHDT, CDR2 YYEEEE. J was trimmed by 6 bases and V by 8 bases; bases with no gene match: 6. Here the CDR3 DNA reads TGTGCCAGTAGGACAGGGACGAATGGCTACACCTTC. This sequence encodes CASRTGTNGYTF.

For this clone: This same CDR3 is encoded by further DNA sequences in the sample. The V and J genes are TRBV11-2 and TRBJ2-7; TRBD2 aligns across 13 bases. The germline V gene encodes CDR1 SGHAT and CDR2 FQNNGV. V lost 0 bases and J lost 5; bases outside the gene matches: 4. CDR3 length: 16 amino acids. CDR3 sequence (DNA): TGTGCCAGCAGCTTAGACGGACTAGCGGGAGTCCACGAGCAGTACTTC. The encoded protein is CASSLDGLAGVHEQYF.

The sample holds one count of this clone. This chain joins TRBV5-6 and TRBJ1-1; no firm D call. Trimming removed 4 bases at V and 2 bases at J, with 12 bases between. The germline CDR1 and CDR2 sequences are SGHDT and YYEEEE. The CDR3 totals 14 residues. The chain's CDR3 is CASSPVEINTEAFF. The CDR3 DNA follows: TGTGCCAGCAGCCCTGTCGAGATCAACACTGAAGCTTTCTTT.

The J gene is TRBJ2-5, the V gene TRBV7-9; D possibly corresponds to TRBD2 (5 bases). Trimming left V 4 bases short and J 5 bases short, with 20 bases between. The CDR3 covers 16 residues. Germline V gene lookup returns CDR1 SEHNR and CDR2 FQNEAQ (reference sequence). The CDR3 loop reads CASSSHELGLSETQYF. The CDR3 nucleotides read TGTGCCAGCAGCTCACACGAATTAGGACTTTCGGAGACCCAGTACTTC.

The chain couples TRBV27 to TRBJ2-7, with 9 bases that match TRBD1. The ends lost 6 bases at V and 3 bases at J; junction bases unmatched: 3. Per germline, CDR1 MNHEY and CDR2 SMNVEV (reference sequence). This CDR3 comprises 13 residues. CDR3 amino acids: CASRPDRGYEQYF. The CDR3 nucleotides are TGTGCCAGCAGACCGGACAGGGGCTACGAGCAGTACTTC.

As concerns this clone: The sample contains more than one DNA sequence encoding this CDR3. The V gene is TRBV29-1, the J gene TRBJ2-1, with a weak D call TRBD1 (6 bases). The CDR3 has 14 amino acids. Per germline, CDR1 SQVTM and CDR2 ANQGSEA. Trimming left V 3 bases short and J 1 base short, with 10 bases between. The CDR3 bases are TGCAGCGTTGACAGGGGCGAGTCCTACAATGAGCAGTTCTTC. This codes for CSVDRGESYNEQFF.

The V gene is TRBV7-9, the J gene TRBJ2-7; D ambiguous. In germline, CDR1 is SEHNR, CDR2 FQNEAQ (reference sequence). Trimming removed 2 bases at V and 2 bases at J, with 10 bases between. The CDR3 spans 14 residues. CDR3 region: CASSLSLLPYEQYF. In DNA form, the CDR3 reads TGTGCCAGCAGCTTAAGCTTACTCCCCTACGAGCAGTACTTC.

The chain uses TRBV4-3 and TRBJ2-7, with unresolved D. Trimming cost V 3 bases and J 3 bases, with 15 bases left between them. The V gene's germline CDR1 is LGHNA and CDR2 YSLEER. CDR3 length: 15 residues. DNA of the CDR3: TGCGCCAGCAGCCAGGGCCGGAGCCCGGTCTACGAGCAGTACTTC. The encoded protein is CASSQGRSPVYEQYF.

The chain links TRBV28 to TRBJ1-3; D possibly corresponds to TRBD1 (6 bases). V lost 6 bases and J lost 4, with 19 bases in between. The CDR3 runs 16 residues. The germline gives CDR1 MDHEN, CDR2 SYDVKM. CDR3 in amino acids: CASSKGTLGRGNTIYF. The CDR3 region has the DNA TGTGCCAGCAGCAAAGGGACATTGGGCCGGGGAAACACCATATATTTT.